The 26 T cell receptor beta chains in this list originate from one sample, sequenced in a study of early stage breast cancer tumors. TCRdb's copy holds only in-frame clones and misses some; the assay was immunoSEQ multiplex PCR. The sample holds 5,000 to 6,500 clones, about 73% seen once. The sequencing sample was made of normal breast tissue next to the tumor. The receptor set was obtained from a person aged 40-50 years with breast cancer.

This CDR3 reads CASRFSGLGSDTQYF. The CDR3 DNA is TGTGCCAGTCGCTTTAGCGGGTTAGGTTCAGATACGCAGTATTTT. The V and J genes are TRBV19 and TRBJ2-3; 7 positions match TRBD2. The CDR3 is 15 residues long. CDR1 is LNHDA, CDR2 SQIVND, per germline (reference sequence). Losses at the gene ends were 8 bases for V and 4 bases for J; bases not matched to a gene: 12. Together with reference TRBV19 and TRBJ2-3, the CDR3 gives the full variable domain: DGGITQSPKYLFRKEGQNVTLSCEQNLNHDAMYWYRQDPGQGLRLIYYSQIVNDFQKGDIAEGYSVSREKKESFPLTVTSAQKNPTAFYLCASRFSGLGSDTQYFGPGTRLTVL.

This clone was counted only a few times. V is TRBV4-1 and J is TRBJ2-7; TRBD1 aligns across 7 bases. CDR1 is MGHRA, CDR2 YSYEKL, per germline. The CDR3 length is 13 residues. After removal of 4 bases from V and 4 bases from J, the junction contained 4 bases not matched to a gene. The CDR3 DNA reads as TGCGCCAGCAGCCGGGACAGCGCTTACGAGCAGTACTTC. Residues: CASSRDSAYEQYF.

The J gene is TRBJ2-5, the V gene TRBV2, with a tentative D call TRBD2 (6 bases). V shed 10 bases and J shed 1 base, with 13 bases lying between them. The CDR3 runs 13 residues. CDR1 is SNHLY and CDR2 is FYNNEI in the germline V gene. For the CDR3, the DNA is TGTGCCACCTCGGGACTCCCCCAAGAGACCCAGTACTTC. Residues: CATSGLPQETQYF.

This clone was seen just once. This CDR3 is CASSVQPAGGQNFQYF. The CDR3 coding sequence is TGTGCCAGCAGTGTTCAGCCAGCGGGAGGGCAGAACTTTCAGTACTTC. This chain connects TRBV6-1 to TRBJ2-4, with TRBD2 identical over 10 bases. This CDR3 spans 16 amino acids. Germline V lookup: CDR1 MNHNS, CDR2 SASEGT. V was pared by 4 bases and J by 11 bases, with 14 bases of the junction left unmatched.

The chain recombines TRBV7-6 with TRBJ2-7; D call uncertain. Trimming removed 5 bases from V and 2 bases from J, with 13 bases in between. The germline gives CDR1 SGHVS, CDR2 FNYEAQ. This CDR3 region has 14 residues. CDR3 protein: CASSPDGSAYEQYF. The DNA for the CDR3 is TGTGCCAGCAGCCCCGACGGATCCGCCTACGAGCAGTACTTC.

The rearrangement links TRBV27 to TRBJ2-5; D is unresolved. Trimming took 0 bases from V and 1 from J, leaving 9 bases between them. Germline V gene lookup returns CDR1 MNHEY and CDR2 SMNVEV (reference sequence). This CDR3 is 15 amino acids long. For the CDR3, the DNA is TGTGCCAGCAGTTTATCGCGGTCAGCCCAAGAGACCCAGTACTTC. It is translated as CASSLSRSAQETQYF.

The V and J genes are TRBV7-2 and TRBJ1-4, with D uncertain. The CDR3 loop spans 12 amino acids. The germline CDR1 and CDR2 sequences are SGHTA and FQGNSA. V was cut by 6 bases and J by 7 bases, with 9 bases left in between. Here the CDR3 reads CASSSQAEKLFF. The CDR3 DNA reads TGTGCCAGCAGTTCTCAGGCTGAAAAACTGTTTTTT.

V gene TRBV7-9 combines with J gene TRBJ2-3; D might be TRBD1 or TRBD2, each matching 5 bases. The ends were cut back, 9 bases at V and 2 bases at J, with 24 bases in the middle. Looked up from germline, CDR1 is SEHNR and CDR2 is FQNEAQ (reference sequence). CDR3 length: 17 amino acids. The CDR3 DNA reads TGTGCCAGTGTCCAGGGAGCGGCTTTCCAAGTCACAGATACGCAGTATTTT. The encoded protein is CASVQGAAFQVTDTQYF. Looking up the rest from reference TRBV7-9 and TRBJ2-3 gives the full variable domain: DTGVSQNPRHKITKRGQNVTFRCDPISEHNRLYWYRQTLGQGPEFLTYFQNEAQLEKSRLLSDRFSAERPKGSFSTLEIQRTEQGDSAMYLCASVQGAAFQVTDTQYFGPGTRLTVL.

The CDR3 DNA follows: TGTGCCAGCAGCCAAGGTGCTAGCGGGTTCAATGAGCAGTTCTTC. Residues: CASSQGASGFNEQFF. This rearrangement joins TRBV4-2 to TRBJ2-1; 8 nucleotides align to TRBD2. Germline V gene lookup returns CDR1 LGHNA and CDR2 YNFKEQ. This CDR3 comprises 15 residues. V was clipped by 1 base and J by 6 bases; unmatched bases: 5.

This chain links TRBV11-2 with TRBJ1-3; D unclear. This CDR3 contains 14 residues. CDR1 SGHAT and CDR2 FQNNGV come from the germline V gene. Trimming left V 0 bases short and J 8 bases short, with 11 bases between. Here the CDR3 DNA reads TGTGCCAGCAGCTTAGATTTCTCGGGCCACACCATATATTTT. Amino acid sequence: CASSLDFSGHTIYF.

The chain combines TRBV18 with TRBJ1-1, with a tentative D call TRBD1 (5 bases). CDR3 length equals 12 residues. Trimming removed 5 bases at V and 1 base at J, with 5 bases between. Germline V CDR1 and CDR2: KGHSH, LQKENI. CDR3: CASSGGNTEAFF. The CDR3 DNA is TGTGCCAGCTCAGGGGGGAACACTGAAGCTTTCTTT.

The rearrangement uses TRBV6-5 and TRBJ2-4; maybe TRBD1 (5 bases). With 2 bases removed from V and 0 bases from J, the gap between germline ends came to 11 bases. Germline V gene lookup returns CDR1 MNHEY and CDR2 SVGAGI. CDR3 length: 16 residues. In DNA form, the CDR3 reads TGTGCCAGCAGTTACAATAGGGGTCCAGCCAAAAACATTCAGTACTTC. Encoded protein: CASSYNRGPAKNIQYF.

The chain has TRBV11-2 and TRBJ2-1; D could derive from TRBD1 or TRBD2 (5 bases each). V dropped 1 base and J dropped 7 bases, with 14 bases sitting between them. The CDR3 is made up of 15 amino acids. CDR1 is SGHAT and CDR2 is FQNNGV in the germline V gene. Here the CDR3 reads CASSLGMGVGNEQFF. The CDR3 nucleotides read TGTGCCAGCAGCTTAGGGATGGGGGTAGGTAATGAGCAGTTCTTC.

This chain uses TRBV14 with TRBJ2-2; a possible D gene is TRBD2 (6 bases). The CDR3 sequence is 13 residues long. The germline V gene encodes CDR1 SGHDN and CDR2 FVKESK. V lost 6 bases and J lost 6, with 11 bases in between. CDR3 coding DNA: TGTGCCAGCAGTCGACTAGGCCCCGGGGAGCTGTTTTTT. This codes for CASSRLGPGELFF.

This sequence joins TRBV7-9 and TRBJ1-4; 7 bases align to TRBD1. The germline gives CDR1 SEHNR, CDR2 FQNEAQ (reference sequence). This CDR3 contains 15 residues. Germline trimming cut 2 bases from V and 8 bases from J; bases unmatched to any gene: 8. CDR3 in DNA: TGTGCCAGCAGCTTATACAGGGGTCTGGAGGAAAAACTGTTTTTT. It translates to CASSLYRGLEEKLFF. Full variable domain (outside the CDR3, taken from reference TRBV7-9 and TRBJ1-4): DTGVSQNPRHKITKRGQNVTFRCDPISEHNRLYWYRQTLGQGPEFLTYFQNEAQLEKSRLLSDRFSAERPKGSFSTLEIQRTEQGDSAMYLCASSLYRGLEEKLFFGSGTQLSVL.

V gene TRBV18 combines with J gene TRBJ2-2; D gene uncertain. The CDR3 loop spans 14 amino acids. V was cut by 2 bases and J by 7 bases, with 11 bases left in between. Germline V gene lookup returns CDR1 KGHSH and CDR2 LQKENI. The CDR3 loop reads CASSPSYAVGELFF. In DNA form, the CDR3 reads TGTGCCAGCTCACCATCATATGCGGTCGGGGAGCTGTTTTTT.

The V gene is TRBV6-4, the J gene TRBJ2-2; D is unclear. This CDR3 has 12 amino acids. In germline, CDR1 is MRHNA, CDR2 SNTAGT. Trimming removed 3 bases from V and 3 bases from J, with 2 bases in between. The CDR3 DNA follows: TGTGCCAGCAGTGAGGACACCGGGGAGCTGTTTTTT. Its translation is CASSEDTGELFF.

The chain carries TRBV11-3 and TRBJ2-3, with D possibly being TRBD2 (6 bases). CDR1 SGHNT and CDR2 YENEEA come from the germline V gene. Trimming removed 8 bases from V and 4 bases from J, with 19 bases in between. The CDR3 runs 15 residues. The CDR3 reads CASRRPREPADTQYF. CDR3 nucleotides: TGTGCCAGCCGGAGGCCGCGGGAACCGGCAGATACGCAGTATTTT.

The chain joins TRBV11-3 to TRBJ1-2, with D hard to call. Trimming removed 5 bases at V and 4 bases at J, with 11 bases between. This CDR3 region has 13 residues. Germline V CDR1 and CDR2: SGHNT, YENEEA. CDR3 coding DNA: TGTGCCAGCAGCCCGGCCTCGCTCTATGGCTACACCTTC. It translates to CASSPASLYGYTF.

This clone has only a few counts. This chain uses TRBV19 with TRBJ1-4; perhaps TRBD1 as D (5 bases). The CDR3 has 13 residues. The germline V gene has CDR1 LNHDA and CDR2 SQIVND (reference sequence). V lost 4 bases and J lost 4, with 7 bases in between. The CDR3 loop reads CASSRQGNEKLFF. CDR3 nucleotide sequence: TGTGCCAGTAGTAGGCAGGGTAATGAAAAACTGTTTTTT.

CDR3 protein: CASIGPSAFF. Here the CDR3 DNA reads TGTGCCAGCATAGGACCTTCAGCTTTCTTT. The gene calls are TRBV6-1 and TRBJ1-1, with D hard to call. V was clipped by 7 bases and J by 10 bases, with 10 bases between them. CDR1 is MNHNS and CDR2 is SASEGT in the germline V gene. The CDR3 sequence is 10 residues long.

This rearrangement joins TRBV7-2 to TRBJ2-5; TRBD1 is a possible D gene (6 bases). The V gene lost 5 bases and the J gene lost 6 bases, with 13 bases spanning the gap. CDR1 and CDR2 (germline): SGHTA, FQGNSA. The CDR3 covers 13 residues. The CDR3 nucleotides are TGTGCCAGCAGCGTGACAGGCCGGCAGACCCAGTACTTC. Translated, it gives CASSVTGRQTQYF.

The chain carries TRBV11-2 and TRBJ1-2, with 7 bases fitting TRBD1. CDR1 is SGHAT and CDR2 is FQNNGV in the germline V gene. J was trimmed by 2 bases and V by 4 bases; bases with no gene match: 1. CDR3 length: 13 amino acids. This CDR3 reads CASSSRGNYGYTF. CDR3 coding DNA: TGTGCCAGCAGCTCCAGGGGGAACTATGGCTACACCTTC.

The chain is built from TRBV18 and TRBJ2-7; D remains unclear. V gave up 0 bases and J gave up 7 bases, with 10 bases separating them. The germline CDR1 and CDR2 sequences are KGHSH and LQKENI. The CDR3 has 13 amino acids. In nucleotides, the CDR3 is TGTGCCAGCTCACCACCCTCGAGCAGGGAGCAGTACTTC. This translates into CASSPPSSREQYF.

This clone was observed a handful of times. This chain uses TRBV2 with TRBJ2-7; tentatively, D is TRBD2 (5 bases). CDR1 SNHLY and CDR2 FYNNEI come from the germline V gene. Trimming cost V 5 bases and J 4 bases, with 9 bases left between them. The CDR3 is 12 amino acids. The CDR3 coding sequence is TGTGCCAGCAGTCCCCGAGGGTACGAGCAGTACTTC. This encodes CASSPRGYEQYF.

V is TRBV7-9 and J is TRBJ2-7, with D possibly matching TRBD2 (6 bases). Deletions cut 4 bases from V and 4 bases from J, with 11 bases between. This CDR3 has 13 amino acids. CDR1 SEHNR and CDR2 FQNEAQ come from the germline V gene (reference sequence). CDR3 bases: TGTGCCAGCAGCTCACCGGGACTTTACGAGCAGTACTTC. Protein product: CASSSPGLYEQYF.